This T cell receptor beta chain derives from a study of blood T cell repertoires in COVID-19 (dated by TCRdb to the early 2020s). A note on the overall study: Samples covering the acute and convalescent phases of COVID-19 were provided by collaborators in the United States, Italy and Spain. The prospective study material was composed of cDNA or gDNA derived from T cells, B-cell-depleted T cells, or PBMCs. Subjects who had been exposed to COVID-19, were actively infected with it, or had recovered from it provided the deeply sampled blood TCRbeta repertoires that made up the dataset. The repertoires were made available in a free public database intended to serve as a resource for research on the immune response to SARS-CoV-2. Samples were obtained from the ongoing ImmuneRACE study (first 160 participants) and from roughly 1,300 subjects provided by 6 global collaborators. Sample metadata almost always included a de-identified subject ID, COVID-19 status, age in years and sex. Where HLA class I and class II types were available, the types were taken from metadata supplied by the sample provider, not from assay-based typing. What the authors observed across the whole study: Clinical and demographic metadata were provided uncurated, with the amount varying by source and participant.

CDR1 and CDR2 are read off the germline V gene as SGDLS and YYNGEE. The CDR3 runs 17 residues from the cysteine to the phenylalanine. CDR3 DNA is the only sequence kept; it has 51 bases, read in frame from the first base. V and J are trimmed by 4 bases and 10 bases, and the gene matches miss 16 bases of the junction. Collaborating institutions collected whole blood in K2EDTA tubes following their own protocols. For TCRbeta analysis, collaborators shipped samples as frozen whole blood, isolated PBMCs, or DNA extracted from either of those sample types. This clone was recorded only once. There is no known antigen for this receptor. The record has no base qualities; no much larger clone is one base away. The immunoSEQ Assay, a bias-controlled multiplex PCR, was used to amplify TCRbeta CDR3 regions from genomic DNA. For the original study's pipeline: Within the assay, amplification of reference gene primers was used to estimate how many nucleated cells each sample contained. To quantify the absolute abundance of each unique TCRbeta CDR3 rearrangement, sequence reads were collapsed and filtered. Productive Simpson clonality was computed per sample as the square root of Simpson's diversity index over productive rearrangements. This immuneACCESS table, as held by TCRdb, lists in-frame sequences with V and J called but not all clones. Of the missing ones, under half trace to an unresolved V gene in checked studies; the others have no known cause. The V and J calls and the clone size are those of that table, but D and trimming were determined from the DNA. For this sample the table gives approximately 75,000 clones, of which about 93% were detected only once. Of the sample, less than 9% is held by the ten largest clones.

The sequencing sample was made of peripheral blood. The receptor was derived from a human donor in a cohort sampled during active COVID-19. The rearrangement joined TRBV9 to TRBJ1-6; 8 central bases correspond to TRBD1. The CDR3 amino acid sequence is: CASSSRDGQGGYSPLHF. The nucleotide sequence is TGTGCCAGCAGCTCCCGTGACGGACAGGGAGGCTACTCACCCCTCCACTTT. This CDR3, with the reference TRBV9 and TRBJ1-6 proteins standing in past its ends, gives the full variable domain DSGVTQTPKHLITATGQRVTLRCSPRSGDLSVYWYQQSLDQGLQFLIQYYNGEERAKGNILERFSAQQFPDLHSELNLSSLELGDSALYFCASSSRDGQGGYSPLHFGNGTRLTVT.